This T cell receptor (beta chain) was retrieved from a study of cytomegalovirus exposure and HLA in healthy donors. Method: immunoSEQ multiplex PCR; TCRdb's copy keeps in-frame clones and lacks some. The table shows about 220,000 clones, with about 91% occurring only once. V shed 6 bases and J 5 bases; nucleotides not matched to a gene: 9. CDR1 MDHEN and CDR2 SYDVKM come from the germline V gene. The CDR3 runs to 14 residues. The J gene is TRBJ2-7, the V gene TRBV28; 8 nucleotides align to TRBD2. The origin of this receptor is a woman aged 18-29 years in good health and CMV-seronegative. The sequencing input was PBMCs. CDR3 amino acids: CASRRLARINEQYF. CDR3 DNA: TGTGCCAGCAGGAGACTAGCGCGAATAAACGAGCAGTACTTC.